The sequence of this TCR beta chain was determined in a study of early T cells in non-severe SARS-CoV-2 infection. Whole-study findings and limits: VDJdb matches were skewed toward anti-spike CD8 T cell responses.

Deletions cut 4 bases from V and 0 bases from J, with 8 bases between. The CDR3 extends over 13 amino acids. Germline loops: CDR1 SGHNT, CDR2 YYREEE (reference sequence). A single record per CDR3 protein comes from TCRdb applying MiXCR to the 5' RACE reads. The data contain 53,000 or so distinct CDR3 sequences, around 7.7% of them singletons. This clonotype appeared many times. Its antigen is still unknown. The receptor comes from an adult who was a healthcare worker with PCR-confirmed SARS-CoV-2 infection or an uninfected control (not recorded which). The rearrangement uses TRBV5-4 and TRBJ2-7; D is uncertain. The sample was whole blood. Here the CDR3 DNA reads TGTGCCAGCAGCAAGCACAGCTCCTACGAGCAGTACTTC. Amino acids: CASSKHSSYEQYF.